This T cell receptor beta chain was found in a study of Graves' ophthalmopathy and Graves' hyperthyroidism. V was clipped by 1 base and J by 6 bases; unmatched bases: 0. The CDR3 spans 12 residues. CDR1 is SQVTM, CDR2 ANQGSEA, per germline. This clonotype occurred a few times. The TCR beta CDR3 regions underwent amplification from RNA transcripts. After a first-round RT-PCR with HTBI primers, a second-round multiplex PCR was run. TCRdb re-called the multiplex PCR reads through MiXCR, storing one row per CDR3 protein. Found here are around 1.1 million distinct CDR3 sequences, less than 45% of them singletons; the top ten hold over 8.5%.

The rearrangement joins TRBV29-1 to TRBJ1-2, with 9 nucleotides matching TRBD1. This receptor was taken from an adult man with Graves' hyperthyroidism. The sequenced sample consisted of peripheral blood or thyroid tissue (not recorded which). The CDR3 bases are TGCAGCGTTGAAGGGACAGGGGATGGCTACACCTTC. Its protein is CSVEGTGDGYTF.